This T cell receptor beta chain was sequenced for a study of blood T cell repertoires in COVID-19. Overall study context: Spain, Italy and the United States supplied samples that represented acute and convalescent COVID-19.

Original analysis: Using reference gene primer amplification, nucleated cell counts were estimated. The method was immunoSEQ multiplex PCR; TCRdb's version includes in-frame clones alone and lacks a portion of them. Clone size and the V and J calls come from that table; the DNA yielded D and trimming. The table has about 290,000 clones, about 89% seen once; the top ten hold 1.7%. Germline V gene data show CDR1 as MNHEY and CDR2 as SVGAGI. The CDR3 is made up of 12 amino acids. Trimming stripped 10 bases from V and 5 bases from J, with 15 bases between. Cohort 3 recovered donors had two negative PCRs, clearance, or symptom resolution.

V and J are TRBV6-5 and TRBJ2-7, with D perhaps TRBD1 (5 bases). The sample consisted of PBMCs or T cells enriched from blood (not recorded which). This TCR was recovered from a woman in her thirties or forties who had recovered from COVID-19. Written as DNA, the CDR3 is TGTGCCACCAAAACAGGTCCCAACGAGCAGTACTTC. As protein: CATKTGPNEQYF.